This TCR beta chain is from a study of read filtering for tumor transcriptome and immune sequencing. This clonotype turned up a few times. Between the trimmed V and J ends, which lost 3 bases and 0 bases, there was a span of 16 bases. CDR3 length equals 17 residues. CDR1 and CDR2 (germline): MNHNS, SASEGT. Molecular barcoded adaptors covering alpha/delta and beta/gamma chains were used on 400 ng RNA. TCRdb reanalysed the reads using MiXCR and keeps one entry per CDR3 protein. This sample has nearly 60,000 distinct CDR3 sequences, with approximately 13% found just once. The sample was a population of CD138-negative cells sorted from bone marrow. The TCR sequence derives from a donor at least 40 years old with multiple myeloma. The chain recombines TRBV6-1 with TRBJ2-3, with D maybe TRBD2 (5 bases). CDR3 residues: CASSDGLPTISTDTQYF. In nucleotides, the CDR3 is TGTGCCAGCAGTGATGGACTCCCAACTATTAGCACAGATACGCAGTATTTT.